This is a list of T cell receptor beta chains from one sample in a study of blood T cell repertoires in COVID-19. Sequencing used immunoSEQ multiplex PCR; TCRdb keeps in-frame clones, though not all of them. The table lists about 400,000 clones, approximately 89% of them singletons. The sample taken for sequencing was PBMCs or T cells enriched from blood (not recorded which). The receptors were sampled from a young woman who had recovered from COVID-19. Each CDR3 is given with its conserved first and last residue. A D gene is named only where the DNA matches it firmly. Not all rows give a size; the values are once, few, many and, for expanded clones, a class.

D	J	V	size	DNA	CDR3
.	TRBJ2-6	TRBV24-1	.	TGTGCCACCAGTGATTGGGGGCGCTCTGGGGCCAACGTCCTGACTTTC	CATSDWGRSGANVLTF
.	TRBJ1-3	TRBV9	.	TGTGCCAGCAGGCGGGGGAACACCATATATTTT	CASRRGNTIYF
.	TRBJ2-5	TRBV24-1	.	TGTGCCACCGGATCCCCCGAGGGTATTCGGGAGACCCAGTACTTC	CATGSPEGIRETQYF
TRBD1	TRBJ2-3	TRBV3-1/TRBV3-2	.	TGTGCCAGCAGCCCTCGGGGACAGGAGCTCACAGATACGCAGTATTTT	CASSPRGQELTDTQYF
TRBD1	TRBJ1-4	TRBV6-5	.	TGTGCCAGCTTTGCGGGACAGGGCCCGAATGAAAAACTGTTTTTT	CASFAGQGPNEKLFF
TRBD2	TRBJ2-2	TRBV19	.	TGTGCCAGTAGTATTAGGCCGATTTTAGCGGGAGGTGACGGGGAGCTGTTTTTT	CASSIRPILAGGDGELFF
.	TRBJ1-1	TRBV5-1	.	TGCGCCAGCATCTCCGAGGGTGGCTCTGAAGCTTTCTTT	CASISEGGSEAFF
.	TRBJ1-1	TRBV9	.	TGTGCCAGCGCCTTCTACGCGGGGGCGAACACTGAAGCTTTCTTT	CASAFYAGANTEAFF
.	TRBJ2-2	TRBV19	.	TGTGCCAGTAGCCTGGACTACAGGACCGGGGAGCTGTTTTTT	CASSLDYRTGELFF
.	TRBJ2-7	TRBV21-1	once	TGTGCCAGCAGCTCCGGGGCCACAGGGAATCCCTACGAGCAGTACTTC	CASSSGATGNPYEQYF
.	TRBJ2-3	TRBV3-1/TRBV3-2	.	TGTGCCAGCAGCCCCCGGACTCTAATTACGACAGATACGCAGTATTTT	CASSPRTLITTDTQYF
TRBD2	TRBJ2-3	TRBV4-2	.	TGTGCCAGCAGCCACCCCTTGGGACTAGCGGGGGCAGATACGCAGTATTTT	CASSHPLGLAGADTQYF